The 7 T cell receptor beta chains presented below share a single source sample, sequenced in a study of radiotherapy plus CTLA-4 blockade in lung cancer. Repertoires were generated with immunoSEQ multiplex PCR, while TCRdb's copy carries only in-frame clones and drops some. The sample consists of around 45,000 clones, roughly 67% of them appearing once. Sample: peripheral blood, taken from a patient treated with radiotherapy plus ipilimumab. The source is a human donor with non-small cell lung cancer who had a partial response to radiotherapy plus ipilimumab.

The V and J genes are TRBV27 and TRBJ2-3; D possibly corresponds to TRBD2 (5 bases). This CDR3 has 14 amino acids. V was shortened by 8 bases and J by 1 base, with 13 bases between the two germline ends. Germline V gives CDR1 MNHEY, CDR2 SMNVEV (reference sequence). The CDR3 region is CASGLTRGTDTQYF. The DNA of the CDR3 is TGTGCCAGCGGTCTCACTAGAGGCACAGATACGCAGTATTTT.

The V gene is TRBV15, the J gene TRBJ2-5; tentative D call: TRBD1 (6 bases). Germline assignment: CDR1 LNHNV and CDR2 YYDKDF (reference sequence). The length of the CDR3 is 13 residues. Trimming left V 7 bases short and J 5 bases short, with 14 bases between. CDR3 region: CATTEGTTETQYF. In nucleotides, the CDR3 is TGTGCCACCACTGAAGGGACAACGGAGACCCAGTACTTC.

The chain links TRBV5-1 to TRBJ1-1, with D maybe TRBD1 (5 bases). The length of the CDR3 is 13 residues. Germline lookup yields CDR1 SGHRS and CDR2 YFSETQ. V lost 3 bases and J 4 bases, leaving 10 bases between the germline ends. CDR3 sequence (DNA): TGCGCCAGCAGCTGGGGGAGGGGCACTGAAGCTTTCTTT. Translated: CASSWGRGTEAFF.

The V call is TRBV18, the J call TRBJ2-5; weak D call: TRBD1 (5 bases). This CDR3 comprises 13 residues. V was cut by 3 bases and J by 5 bases, with 10 bases left in between. The germline V gene encodes CDR1 KGHSH and CDR2 LQKENI. The CDR3 is CASSPGLGETQYF. CDR3 coding DNA: TGTGCCAGCTCACCGGGGCTTGGGGAGACCCAGTACTTC.

This rearrangement joins TRBV13 to TRBJ1-4, with D unresolved. Germline CDR1 and CDR2: PRHDT and FYEKMQ (reference sequence). This CDR3 has 14 amino acids. V lost 3 bases and J lost 2, with 7 bases in between. CDR3 sequence (DNA): TGTGCCAGCAGCTTGCGGACTACTAATGAAAAACTGTTTTTT. Protein sequence: CASSLRTTNEKLFF.

The chain uses TRBV9 and TRBJ2-3, with D possibly matching TRBD2 (6 bases). This CDR3 comprises 15 residues. The ends were cut back, 4 bases at V and 0 bases at J, with 12 bases in the middle. Germline V gives CDR1 SGDLS, CDR2 YYNGEE. The CDR3 sequence is CASSRGVTSTDTQYF. CDR3 sequence (DNA): TGTGCCAGCAGCCGCGGGGTTACAAGCACAGATACGCAGTATTTT.

The V call is TRBV19, the J call TRBJ1-1, with 7 bases matching TRBD1. Germline V gene sequence: CDR1 LNHDA, CDR2 SQIVND (reference sequence). Losses at the gene ends were 10 bases for V and 9 bases for J; bases not matched to a gene: 14. The CDR3 contains 13 residues. The CDR3 region has the DNA TGTGCCACAACGAACCGGGACAGACTCAAAGCTTTCTTT. Protein: CATTNRDRLKAFF.